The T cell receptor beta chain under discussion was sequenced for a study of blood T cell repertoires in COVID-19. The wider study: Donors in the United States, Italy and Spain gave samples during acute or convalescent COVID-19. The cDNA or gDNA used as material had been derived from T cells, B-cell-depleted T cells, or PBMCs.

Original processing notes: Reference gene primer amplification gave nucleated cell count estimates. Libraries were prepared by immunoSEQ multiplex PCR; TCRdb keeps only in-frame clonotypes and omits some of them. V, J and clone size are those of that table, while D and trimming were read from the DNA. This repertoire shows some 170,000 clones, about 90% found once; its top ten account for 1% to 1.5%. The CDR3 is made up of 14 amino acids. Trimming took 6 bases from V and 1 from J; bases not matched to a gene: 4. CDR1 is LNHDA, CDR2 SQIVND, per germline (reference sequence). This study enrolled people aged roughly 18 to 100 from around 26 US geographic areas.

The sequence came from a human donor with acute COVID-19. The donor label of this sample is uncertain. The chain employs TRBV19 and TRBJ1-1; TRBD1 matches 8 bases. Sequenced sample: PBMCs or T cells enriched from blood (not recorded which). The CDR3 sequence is CASSVDRENTEAFF. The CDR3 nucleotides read TGTGCCAGTAGCGTGGACAGGGAGAACACTGAAGCTTTCTTT.